The 10 T cell receptor beta chains listed next were all sequenced from one sample in a study of cytomegalovirus exposure and HLA in healthy donors. Sequencing used immunoSEQ multiplex PCR; TCRdb keeps in-frame clones, though not all of them. Of some 270,000 clones listed, 80% to 90% are singletons. Input material: PBMCs. All receptors come from a woman aged 18-29 years in good health and CMV-seronegative.

This clone was seen once. V is TRBV6-6 and J is TRBJ1-1; 12 nucleotides line up with TRBD1. The germline V gene has CDR1 MNHNY and CDR2 SVGAGI (reference sequence). V lost 2 bases and J lost 7; bases outside the gene matches: 5. The CDR3 consists of 15 residues. CDR3 sequence (DNA): TGTGCCAGCAGTTACCGGGGACAGGGGGCTGTTGAAGCTTTCTTT. It specifies CASSYRGQGAVEAFF.

The chain couples TRBV6-5 to TRBJ1-1; 7 bases are a match to TRBD1. V lost 2 bases to trimming and J lost 4 bases; unmatched junction nucleotides: 1. Germline-derived CDR1 and CDR2 are MNHEY and SVGAGI. The CDR3 consists of 13 residues. CDR3 sequence: CASSYRGPTEAFF. The CDR3 region has the DNA TGTGCCAGCAGTTACAGGGGGCCCACTGAAGCTTTCTTT.

The V and J genes are TRBV10-3 and TRBJ2-7; no reliable D call. Trimming took 6 bases from V and 2 from J, leaving 17 bases between them. This CDR3 is 15 amino acids long. Germline CDR1 ENHRY, CDR2 SYGVKD. As DNA, the CDR3 is TGTGCCATCAGCGGAACGACTGTACAACCCTACGAGCAGTACTTC. Encoded protein: CAISGTTVQPYEQYF.

The chain couples TRBV5-1 to TRBJ2-1, with TRBD2 identical over 8 bases. V lost 6 bases to trimming and J lost 7 bases; unmatched junction nucleotides: 12. Germline CDR1 is SGHRS and CDR2 is YFSETQ. The CDR3 extends over 15 amino acids. CDR3 sequence (DNA): TGCGCCAGCACCCCCGCGGGGGGCTTCGGGAATGAGCAGTTCTTC. Its protein product is CASTPAGGFGNEQFF.

The V call is TRBV27, the J call TRBJ2-7; 7 bases map to TRBD1. CDR1 and CDR2 from the germline V gene are MNHEY and SMNVEV (reference sequence). The CDR3 has 15 amino acids. J was trimmed by 0 bases and V by 5 bases; bases with no gene match: 7. The CDR3 reads CASSPSPGGSYEQYF. CDR3 DNA: TGTGCCAGCAGTCCATCCCCAGGGGGCTCCTACGAGCAGTACTTC.

This chain links TRBV18 with TRBJ2-7, with 10 nucleotides matching TRBD1. The CDR3 totals 15 residues. The germline V gene has CDR1 KGHSH and CDR2 LQKENI. V lost 6 bases, J lost 5 bases, and 10 bases stayed unmatched. CDR3: CASSRWDRGQNEQYF. Written as DNA, the CDR3 is TGTGCCAGCTCTCGATGGGACAGGGGCCAGAACGAGCAGTACTTC.

The chain links TRBV7-8 to TRBJ1-2; 8 positions agree with TRBD1. Germline values: CDR1 SGHVS, CDR2 FQNEAQ. The trim removed 5 bases at V and 5 bases at J, leaving 13 bases unmatched. This CDR3 comprises 16 residues. The CDR3 reads CASSPQRGDRGYGYTF. CDR3 coding DNA: TGTGCCAGCAGCCCCCAAAGGGGCGACAGGGGTTATGGCTACACCTTC.

V and J are TRBV7-3 and TRBJ1-1, with unresolved D. This CDR3 spans 12 amino acids. CDR1 and CDR2 from the germline V gene are SGHTA and FQGTGA. V lost 6 bases and J lost 10, with 15 bases in between. The CDR3 DNA is TGTGCCAGCAGTTTAGGGCGCCGTGGAGCTTTCTTT. This sequence encodes CASSLGRRGAFF.

The CDR3 loop reads CSVGETGDQPGGYTF. CDR3 bases: TGCAGCGTTGGAGAAACAGGGGACCAGCCGGGTGGCTACACCTTC. The gene calls are TRBV29-1 and TRBJ1-2; 7 bases fit TRBD1. The CDR3 loop spans 15 amino acids. Germline-derived CDR1 and CDR2 are SQVTM and ANQGSEA. V was pared by 4 bases and J by 7 bases, with 15 bases of the junction left unmatched.

The sample holds one count of this clone. V usage is TRBV5-4 and J usage is TRBJ2-7; maybe TRBD1 (6 bases). Per germline, CDR1 SGHNT and CDR2 YYREEE (reference sequence). This CDR3 is 15 amino acids long. Trimming cost V 2 bases and J 6 bases, with 18 bases left between them. CDR3: CASSFGRIQQGEQYF. DNA of the CDR3: TGTGCCAGCAGCTTCGGGCGGATCCAACAGGGCGAGCAGTACTTC.